The clone carrying this TCR beta chain was observed once. Its antigen remains unknown. The repertoire was sequenced with immunoSEQ multiplex PCR; TCRdb's copy has only in-frame clones and lacks some. The sample lists millions of clones, 90% to 95% occurring once. The source of the sample is a study of shared clonotypes between healthy human individuals. V was clipped by 5 bases and J by 8 bases; unmatched bases: 7. The CDR3 is 14 residues long. Germline V gene lookup returns CDR1 WSHSY and CDR2 SAAADI. Study results and limitations: The genetic and exposure-history diversity represented was limited by few donors.

Positively selected for CCR7, the CD45RO-negative cells used as naive CD8 cells excluded terminally differentiated effector memory CD45RA+ cells. The chain carries TRBV10-2 and TRBJ2-1; TRBD2 agrees at 9 bases. The sample was naive CD8+ T cells from PBMCs. The clonotype comes from a man in his late teens or twenties in good health. Some clones in this sample may be carry-over from other donors' samples. The CDR3 protein is CASSLAGDLDEQFF. CDR3 nucleotide sequence: TGCGCCAGCAGTTTAGCGGGAGATTTGGATGAGCAGTTCTTC.